These T cell receptor beta chains were read from a single sample in a study of blood T cell repertoires in COVID-19. TCRdb's copy holds only in-frame clones and misses some; the assay was immunoSEQ multiplex PCR. The sample comprises some 250,000 clones, 85% to 90% of which are singletons, and around 5% rests with the top ten. The sequencing input was peripheral blood. The receptors stem from a woman in her sixties with COVID-19, enrolled during active disease. The CDR3 runs from the conserved cysteine through the conserved F or W. D genes are given only for firm matches. The size entry is marked missing in some rows and otherwise reads once, few, many or a size class.

v_gene	abundance	d_gene	j_gene	CDR3nt	CDR3aa
TRBV7-3	NA	TRBD1	TRBJ2-7	TGTGCCAGCAGTCAGACAGGGGGCCCCTACGAGCAGTACTTC	CASSQTGGPYEQYF
TRBV5-1	NA	TRBD2	TRBJ2-5	TGCGCCAGCGGGACTAGCGGGAGGGCCGAGGAGACCCAGTACTTC	CASGTSGRAEETQYF
TRBV3-1/TRBV3-2	NA	NA	TRBJ1-1	TGTGCCAGCAGCCAATTCGAGGGGAACACTGAAGCTTTCTTT	CASSQFEGNTEAFF
TRBV2	NA	NA	TRBJ1-5	TGTGCCAGCAGTAGAGATATTCATCAGCCCCAGCATTTT	CASSRDIHQPQHF
TRBV5-1	NA	NA	TRBJ1-3	TGCGCCAGCAGCGGCGGGGGGCTGCCCGCTGGAAACACCATATATTTT	CASSGGGLPAGNTIYF
TRBV28	NA	TRBD1	TRBJ1-5	TGTGCCAGCAACAAAAGGGACAGGGCGGTTGGCGCCCAGCATTTT	CASNKRDRAVGAQHF
TRBV7-3	NA	NA	TRBJ2-1	TGTGCCAGCAGCAGGACTTCTTACAATGAGCAGTTCTTC	CASSRTSYNEQFF
TRBV6-6	once	NA	TRBJ1-2	TGTGCCAGCAGGCCCGGGGGTAACTATGGCTACACCTTC	CASRPGGNYGYTF
TRBV4-3	NA	NA	TRBJ2-5	TGCGCCAGCAGCCCGGGGAGTGGAGGAAAAGAGACCCAGTACTTC	CASSPGSGGKETQYF
TRBV6-5	once	TRBD1	TRBJ1-4	TGTGCCAGCAGTCCTCGGACAGGGACTAATGAAAAACTGTTTTTT	CASSPRTGTNEKLFF
TRBV3-1/TRBV3-2	NA	TRBD1	TRBJ1-1	TGTGCCAGCAGCCAAGTCCTGGGGACAGGGGGCACTGAAGCTTTCTTT	CASSQVLGTGGTEAFF
TRBV19	NA	NA	TRBJ2-5	TGTGCCAGTAGTACCTTCCAGGGCCAAGAGACCCAGTACTTC	CASSTFQGQETQYF
TRBV18	NA	TRBD1	TRBJ1-2	TGTGCCAGCTCACCGAACGAGGACAGGGGGTATGGCGGCTACACCTTC	CASSPNEDRGYGGYTF
TRBV30	NA	TRBD1	TRBJ2-7	TGTGCCTGGAGTCCTGACAGGGGTGGTGGGGCCTCCTACGAGCAGTACTTC	CAWSPDRGGGASYEQYF
TRBV9	NA	TRBD1	TRBJ1-2	TGTGCCAGCAGCGCCTGGGACAGGGAAGACTATGGCTACACCTTC	CASSAWDREDYGYTF
TRBV9	NA	TRBD2	TRBJ2-1	TGTGCCAGCAGCTTCGGACTAGCGGGGGTCGAGGGTGAGCAGTTCTTC	CASSFGLAGVEGEQFF
TRBV5-4	NA	NA	TRBJ2-1	TGTGCCAGCAGCTTGGCGGTCTCCTACAATGAGCAGTTCTTC	CASSLAVSYNEQFF
TRBV7-9	NA	TRBD2	TRBJ2-1	TGTGCCAGCAGCCTCAGGACTAGCGGGATCTACAATGAGCAGTTCTTC	CASSLRTSGIYNEQFF
TRBV5-1	NA	TRBD1	TRBJ2-7	TGCGCCAGCAGCTTGAATACTGGACAGGGTTACGAGCAGTACTTC	CASSLNTGQGYEQYF
TRBV7-2	NA	TRBD2	TRBJ2-1	TGTGCCAGCAGGGTCGGGAGGGCCTACAATGAGCAGTTCTTC	CASRVGRAYNEQFF
TRBV24-1	NA	NA	TRBJ2-1	TGTGCCACCAGTGGGGGCAGGGGGCGCCTAGCGGCCTACAATGAGCAGTTCTTC	CATSGGRGRLAAYNEQFF
TRBV6-2/TRBV6-3	NA	NA	TRBJ2-6	TGTGCCAGCAGCAGACTCCCGCTAGCGCCGTCTGGGGCCAACGTCCTGACTTTC	CASSRLPLAPSGANVLTF
TRBV19	NA	TRBD1	TRBJ1-5	TGTGCCAGTAGTATCGGTCGGGACAGGGGATCTCAGCCCCAGCATTTT	CASSIGRDRGSQPQHF
TRBV7-3	NA	NA	TRBJ2-2	TGTGCCAGCAGGTCGGGACTCGCAAACACCGGGGAGCTGTTTTTT	CASRSGLANTGELFF
TRBV2	NA	NA	TRBJ1-4	TGTGCCAGCAGTGAAGAGAGACTAAAACTGTTTTTT	CASSEERLKLFF
TRBV7-7	NA	NA	TRBJ2-5	TGTGCCAGCAGCTTAGTCGGGGGTCGGATCGAGACCCAGTACTTC	CASSLVGGRIETQYF
TRBV6-5	NA	NA	TRBJ2-2	TGTGCCAGTGACAGGAGCGACACCGGGGAGCTGTTTTTT	CASDRSDTGELFF
TRBV6-2/TRBV6-3	once	TRBD2	TRBJ2-3	TGTGCCAGCAGCAGAACCGGGACTAGCAGGGAAAGAGATACGCAGTATTTT	CASSRTGTSRERDTQYF
TRBV28	few	TRBD1	TRBJ2-7	TGTGCCAGCAGCCAATCCACTCCGGGACAGGTCTCCTCCTACGAGCAGTACTTC	CASSQSTPGQVSSYEQYF